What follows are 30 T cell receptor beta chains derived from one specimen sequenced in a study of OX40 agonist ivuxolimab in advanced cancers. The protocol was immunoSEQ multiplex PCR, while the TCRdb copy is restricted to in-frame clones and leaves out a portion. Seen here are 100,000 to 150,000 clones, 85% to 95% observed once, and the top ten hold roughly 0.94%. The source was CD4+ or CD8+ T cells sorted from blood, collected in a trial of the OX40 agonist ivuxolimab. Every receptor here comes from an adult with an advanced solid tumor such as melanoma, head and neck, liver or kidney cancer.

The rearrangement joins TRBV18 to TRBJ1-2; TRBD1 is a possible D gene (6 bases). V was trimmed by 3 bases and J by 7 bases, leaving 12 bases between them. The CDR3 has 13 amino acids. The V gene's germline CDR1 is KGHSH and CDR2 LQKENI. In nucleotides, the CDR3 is TGTGCCAGCTCACCGGGACACTCCAGTGGCTACACCTTC. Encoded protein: CASSPGHSSGYTF.

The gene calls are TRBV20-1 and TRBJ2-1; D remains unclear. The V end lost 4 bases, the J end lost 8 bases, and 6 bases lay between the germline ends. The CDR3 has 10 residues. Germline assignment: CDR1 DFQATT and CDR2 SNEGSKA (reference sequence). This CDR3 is CSATIYEQFF. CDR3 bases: TGCAGTGCTACTATTTATGAGCAGTTCTTC.

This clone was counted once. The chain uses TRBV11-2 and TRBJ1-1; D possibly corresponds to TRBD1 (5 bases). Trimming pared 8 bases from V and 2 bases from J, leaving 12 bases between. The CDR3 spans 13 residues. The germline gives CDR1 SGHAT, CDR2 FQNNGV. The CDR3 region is CASQGAGNTEAFF. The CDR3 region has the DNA TGTGCCAGCCAGGGTGCGGGCAACACTGAAGCTTTCTTT.

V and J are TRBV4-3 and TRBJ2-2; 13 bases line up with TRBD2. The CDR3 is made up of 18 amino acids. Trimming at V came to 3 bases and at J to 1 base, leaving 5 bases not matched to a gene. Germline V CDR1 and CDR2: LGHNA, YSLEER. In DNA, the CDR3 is TGCGCCAGCAGCCAGACACTAGCGGGAGGGGGGAACACCGGGGAGCTGTTTTTT. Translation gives CASSQTLAGGGNTGELFF.

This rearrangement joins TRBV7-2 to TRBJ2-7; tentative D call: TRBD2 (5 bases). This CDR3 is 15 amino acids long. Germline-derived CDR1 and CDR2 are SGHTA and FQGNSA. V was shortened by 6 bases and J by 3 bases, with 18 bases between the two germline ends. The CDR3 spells CASRHGVGSLYEQYF. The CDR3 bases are TGTGCCAGCAGACACGGGGTGGGTAGCCTCTACGAGCAGTACTTC.

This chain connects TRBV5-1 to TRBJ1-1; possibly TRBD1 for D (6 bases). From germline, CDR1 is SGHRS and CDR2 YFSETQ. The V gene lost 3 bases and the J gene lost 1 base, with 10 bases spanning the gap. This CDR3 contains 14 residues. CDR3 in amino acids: CASSSGDPNTEAFF. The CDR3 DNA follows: TGCGCCAGCAGCTCAGGGGACCCGAACACTGAAGCTTTCTTT.

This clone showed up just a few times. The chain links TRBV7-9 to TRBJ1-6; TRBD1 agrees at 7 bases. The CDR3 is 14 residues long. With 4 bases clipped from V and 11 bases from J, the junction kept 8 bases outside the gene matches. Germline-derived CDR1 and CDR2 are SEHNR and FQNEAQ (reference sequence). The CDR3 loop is CASSWGQSGPPLHF. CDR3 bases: TGTGCCAGCAGCTGGGGACAGTCCGGCCCACCCCTCCACTTT.

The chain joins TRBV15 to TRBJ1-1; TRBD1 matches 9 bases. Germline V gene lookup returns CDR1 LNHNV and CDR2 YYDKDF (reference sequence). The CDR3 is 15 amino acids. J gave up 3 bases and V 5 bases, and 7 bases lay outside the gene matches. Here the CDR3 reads CATSGGQGRDTEAFF. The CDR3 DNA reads TGTGCCACCAGCGGCGGACAGGGGCGGGACACTGAAGCTTTCTTT.

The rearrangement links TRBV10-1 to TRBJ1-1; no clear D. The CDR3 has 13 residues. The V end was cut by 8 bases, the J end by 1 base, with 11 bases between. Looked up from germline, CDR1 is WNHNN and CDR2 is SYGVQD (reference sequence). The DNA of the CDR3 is TGCGCCAGCTCCGAACTCCCGAACACTGAAGCTTTCTTT. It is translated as CASSELPNTEAFF.

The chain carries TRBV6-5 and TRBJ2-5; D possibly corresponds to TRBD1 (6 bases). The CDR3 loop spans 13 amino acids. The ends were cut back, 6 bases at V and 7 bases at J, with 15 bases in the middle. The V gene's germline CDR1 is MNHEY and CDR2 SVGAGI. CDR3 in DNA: TGTGCCAGCAGGATAACAGGGAAGGTGACCCAGTACTTC. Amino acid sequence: CASRITGKVTQYF.

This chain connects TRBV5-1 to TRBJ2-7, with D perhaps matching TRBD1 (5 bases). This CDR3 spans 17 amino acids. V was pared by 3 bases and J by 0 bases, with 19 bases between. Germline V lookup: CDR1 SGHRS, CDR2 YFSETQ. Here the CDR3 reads CASSYPQGAVSSYEQYF. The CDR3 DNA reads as TGCGCCAGCAGCTACCCCCAAGGGGCGGTGAGCTCCTACGAGCAGTACTTC.

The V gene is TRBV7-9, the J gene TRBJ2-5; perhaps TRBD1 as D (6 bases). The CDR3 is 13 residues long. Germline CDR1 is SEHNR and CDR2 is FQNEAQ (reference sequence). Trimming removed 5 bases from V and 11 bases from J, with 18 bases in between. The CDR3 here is CASSPGAGPGQYF. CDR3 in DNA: TGTGCCAGCAGCCCAGGGGCAGGCCCGGGGCAGTACTTC. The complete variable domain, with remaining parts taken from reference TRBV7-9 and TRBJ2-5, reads DTGVSQNPRHKITKRGQNVTFRCDPISEHNRLYWYRQTLGQGPEFLTYFQNEAQLEKSRLLSDRFSAERPKGSFSTLEIQRTEQGDSAMYLCASSPGAGPGQYFGPGTRLLVL.

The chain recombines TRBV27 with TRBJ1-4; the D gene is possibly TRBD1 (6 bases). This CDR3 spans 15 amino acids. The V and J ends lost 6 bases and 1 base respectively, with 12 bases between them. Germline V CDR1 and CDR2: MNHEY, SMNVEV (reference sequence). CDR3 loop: CASSRSRGTNEKLFF. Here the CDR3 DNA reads TGTGCCAGCAGCCGAAGCAGGGGAACTAATGAAAAACTGTTTTTT.

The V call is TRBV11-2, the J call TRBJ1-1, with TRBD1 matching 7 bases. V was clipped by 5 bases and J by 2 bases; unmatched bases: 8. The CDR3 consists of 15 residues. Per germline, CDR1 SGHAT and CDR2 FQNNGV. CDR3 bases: TGTGCCAGCAGCCCCCCCGGGACAGTAAACACTGAAGCTTTCTTT. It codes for CASSPPGTVNTEAFF. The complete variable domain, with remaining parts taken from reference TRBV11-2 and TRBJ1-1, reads EAGVAQSPRYKIIEKRQSVAFWCNPISGHATLYWYQQILGQGPKLLIQFQNNGVVDDSQLPKDRFSAERLKGVDSTLKIQPAKLEDSAVYLCASSPPGTVNTEAFFGQGTRLTVV.

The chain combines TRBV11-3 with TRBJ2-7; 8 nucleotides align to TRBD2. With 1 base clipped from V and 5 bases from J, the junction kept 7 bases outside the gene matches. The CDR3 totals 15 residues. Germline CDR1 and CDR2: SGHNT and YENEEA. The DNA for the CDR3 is TGTGCCAGCAGCTTAGGTGGGACTAGTCCCCACGAGCAGTACTTC. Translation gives CASSLGGTSPHEQYF.

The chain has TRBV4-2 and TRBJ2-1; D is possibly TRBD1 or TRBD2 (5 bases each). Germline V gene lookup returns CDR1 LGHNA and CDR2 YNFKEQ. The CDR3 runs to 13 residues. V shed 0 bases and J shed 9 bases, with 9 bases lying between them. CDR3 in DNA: TGTGCCAGCAGCCAAGATTGGGACGGTGAGCAGTTCTTC. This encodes CASSQDWDGEQFF.

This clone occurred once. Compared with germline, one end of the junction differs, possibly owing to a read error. CDR3 region: CASSVATGSQATQYF. The CDR3 nucleotides are TGTGCCAGCAGCGTAGCTACAGGATCCCAAGCGACCCAGTACTTC. The chain combines TRBV9 with TRBJ2-5, with D tentatively TRBD1 (5 bases). The CDR3 totals 15 residues. Germline V CDR1 and CDR2: SGDLS, YYNGEE.

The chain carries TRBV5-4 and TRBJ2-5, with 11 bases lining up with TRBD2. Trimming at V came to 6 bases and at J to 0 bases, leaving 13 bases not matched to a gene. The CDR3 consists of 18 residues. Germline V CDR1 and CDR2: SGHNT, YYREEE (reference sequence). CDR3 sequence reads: CASTTSIAGGLYQETQYF. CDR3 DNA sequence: TGTGCCAGCACCACATCCATAGCGGGGGGGCTGTACCAAGAGACCCAGTACTTC.

CDR3 nucleotide sequence: TGTGCCAGCTCACCACCCTGGTTGACCATTCAGTACTTC. Its translation: CASSPPWLTIQYF. The rearrangement links TRBV18 to TRBJ2-4; no definite D call. Germline V lookup: CDR1 KGHSH, CDR2 LQKENI. Deletions cut 0 bases from V and 9 bases from J, with 9 bases between. CDR3 length equals 13 residues.

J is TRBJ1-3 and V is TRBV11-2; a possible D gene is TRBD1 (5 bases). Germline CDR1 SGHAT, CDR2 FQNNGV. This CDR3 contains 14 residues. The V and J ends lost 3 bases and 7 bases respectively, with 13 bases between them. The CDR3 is CASSLGGPRNTIYF. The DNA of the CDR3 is TGTGCCAGCAGCTTGGGGGGACCTAGGAACACCATATATTTT.

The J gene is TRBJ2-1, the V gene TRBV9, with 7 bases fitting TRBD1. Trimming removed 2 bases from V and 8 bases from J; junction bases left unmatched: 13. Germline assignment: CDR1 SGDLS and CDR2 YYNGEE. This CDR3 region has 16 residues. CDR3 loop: CASSVGGDSPRHEQFF. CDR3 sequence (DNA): TGTGCCAGCAGCGTGGGTGGGGACAGCCCTCGGCATGAGCAGTTCTTC.

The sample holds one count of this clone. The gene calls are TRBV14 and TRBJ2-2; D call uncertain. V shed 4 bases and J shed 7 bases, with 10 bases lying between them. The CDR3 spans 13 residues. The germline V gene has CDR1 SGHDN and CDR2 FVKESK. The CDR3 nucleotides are TGTGCCAGCAGCCCCATGGCCGTCGGGGAGCTGTTTTTT. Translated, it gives CASSPMAVGELFF. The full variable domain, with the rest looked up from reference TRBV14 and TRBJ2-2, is EAGVTQFPSHSVIEKGQTVTLRCDPISGHDNLYWYRRVMGKEIKFLLHFVKESKQDESGMPNNRFLAERTGGTYSTLKVQPAELEDSGVYFCASSPMAVGELFFGEGSRLTVL.

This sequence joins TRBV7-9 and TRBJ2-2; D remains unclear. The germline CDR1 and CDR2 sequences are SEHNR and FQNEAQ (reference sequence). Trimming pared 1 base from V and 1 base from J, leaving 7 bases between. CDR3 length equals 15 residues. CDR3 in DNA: TGTGCCAGCAGCTTAGGACCTGGGAACACCGGGGAGCTGTTTTTT. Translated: CASSLGPGNTGELFF.

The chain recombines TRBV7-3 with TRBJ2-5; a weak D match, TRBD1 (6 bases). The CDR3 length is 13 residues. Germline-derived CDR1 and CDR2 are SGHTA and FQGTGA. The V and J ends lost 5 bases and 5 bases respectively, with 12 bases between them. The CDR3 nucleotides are TGTGCCAGCAGCGATACCCAGGGGGAGACCCAGTACTTC. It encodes CASSDTQGETQYF.

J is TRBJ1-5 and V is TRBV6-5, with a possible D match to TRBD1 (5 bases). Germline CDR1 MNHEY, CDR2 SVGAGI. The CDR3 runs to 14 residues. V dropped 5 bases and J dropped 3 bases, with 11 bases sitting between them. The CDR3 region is CASSIDSLNQPQHF. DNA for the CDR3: TGTGCCAGCAGTATAGACAGTCTCAATCAGCCCCAGCATTTT.

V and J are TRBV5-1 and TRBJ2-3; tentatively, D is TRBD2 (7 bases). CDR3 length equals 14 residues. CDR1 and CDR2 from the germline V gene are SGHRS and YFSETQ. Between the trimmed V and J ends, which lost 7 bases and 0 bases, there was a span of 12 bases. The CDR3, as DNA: TGCGCCAGCGAAGGGGGGGCTAGCACAGATACGCAGTATTTT. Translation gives CASEGGASTDTQYF.

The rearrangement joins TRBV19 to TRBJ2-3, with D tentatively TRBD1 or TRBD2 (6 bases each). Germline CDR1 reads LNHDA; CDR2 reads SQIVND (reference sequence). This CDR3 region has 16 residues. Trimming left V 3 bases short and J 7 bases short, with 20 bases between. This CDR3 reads CASSIVGGPGVNTQYF. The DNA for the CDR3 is TGTGCCAGTAGTATTGTGGGGGGCCCGGGTGTAAATACGCAGTATTTT.

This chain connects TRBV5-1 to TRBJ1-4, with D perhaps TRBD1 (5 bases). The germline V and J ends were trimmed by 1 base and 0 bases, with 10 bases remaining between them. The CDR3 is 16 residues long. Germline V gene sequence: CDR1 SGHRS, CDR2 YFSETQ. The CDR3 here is CASSLRAGPTNEKLFF. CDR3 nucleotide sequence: TGCGCCAGCAGCTTGAGGGCAGGGCCAACTAATGAAAAACTGTTTTTT.

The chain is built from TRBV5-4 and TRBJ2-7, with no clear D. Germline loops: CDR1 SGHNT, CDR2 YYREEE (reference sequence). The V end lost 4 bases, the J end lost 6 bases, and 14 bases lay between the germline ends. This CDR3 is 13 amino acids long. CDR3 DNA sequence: TGTGCCAGCAGCCTCCGGGCCTTGGGCGAGCAGTACTTC. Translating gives CASSLRALGEQYF.

The CDR3, as DNA: TGTGCCAGCAGCTTGTTTCATAGGGGCACCGGGGAGCTGTTTTTT. This gives the protein CASSLFHRGTGELFF. This chain links TRBV5-6 with TRBJ2-2; a weak D match, TRBD1 (5 bases). The CDR3 has 15 residues. V lost 1 base to trimming and J lost 4 bases, with 11 bases between them. The germline V gene encodes CDR1 SGHDT and CDR2 YYEEEE.